This TCR beta chain was captured by sequencing in a study of radiotherapy plus CTLA-4 blockade in lung cancer listed by TCRdb under 2018. Describing the broader study: Objective responses occurred in more than 15% of enrolled patients, and 30% to 40% achieved disease control. Overall study outcomes, separate from this receptor: Increased serum interferon-beta after radiation, together with early dynamic changes in blood T cell clones, were reported to be the strongest predictors of response. After treatment with radiotherapy and ipilimumab, TCR clones that came from tumors expanded in the peripheral blood.

CDR1 and CDR2 are read off the germline V gene as MDHEN and SYDVKM. V loses 10 bases, J loses 9 bases, and the germline ends lie 15 bases apart. The CDR3 starts with the cysteine, ends with the phenylalanine, and has 11 residues. Only the CDR3 DNA is retained, 33 bases long and in frame from the first base. In this study, focal radiation therapy paired with CTLA-4 blockade (ipilimumab) was tested in patients who had chemo-refractory metastatic non-small-cell lung cancer. Libraries were built with the immunoSEQ multiplex PCR assay. TCRdb took over this immuneACCESS table, retaining in-frame rearrangements with V and J assigned. Such tables are incomplete; in checked studies, under half of the missing clones stem from an unresolved V gene, and the remainder is unexplained. This sample comprises tens of thousands of clones, approximately 86% of them detected only once. Around a fifth of the sample is held by the ten biggest clonotypes.

The table lists this clone with a count of one. This receptor's antigen is unknown. No base quality information exists; no much larger clone differs at one position. The specimen was peripheral blood, collected from a patient treated with radiotherapy plus ipilimumab. The sequence is built from TRBV28 and TRBJ1-2, with no D gene named confidently. This clonotype originated in a human donor with non-small cell lung cancer whose response to radiotherapy plus ipilimumab could not be evaluated. The CDR3 is CATYGGNSYTF. The nucleotide sequence reads as follows: TGTGCCACCTACGGCGGGAATAGCTACACCTTC.